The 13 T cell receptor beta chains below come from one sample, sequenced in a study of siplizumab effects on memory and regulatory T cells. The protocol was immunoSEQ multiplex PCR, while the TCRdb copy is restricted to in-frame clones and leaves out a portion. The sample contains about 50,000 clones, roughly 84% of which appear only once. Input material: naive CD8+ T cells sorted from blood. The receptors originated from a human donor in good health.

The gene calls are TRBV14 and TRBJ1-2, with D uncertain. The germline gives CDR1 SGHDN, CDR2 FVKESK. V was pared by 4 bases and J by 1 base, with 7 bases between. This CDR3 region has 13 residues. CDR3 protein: CASSPGFNYGYTF. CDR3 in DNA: TGTGCCAGCAGCCCGGGATTTAACTATGGCTACACCTTC.

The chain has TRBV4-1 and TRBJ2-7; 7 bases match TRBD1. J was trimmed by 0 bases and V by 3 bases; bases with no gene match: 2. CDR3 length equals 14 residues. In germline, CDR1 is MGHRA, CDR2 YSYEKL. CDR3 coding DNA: TGCGCCAGCAGCCAGAGGACAGGCTCCTACGAGCAGTACTTC. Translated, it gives CASSQRTGSYEQYF.

The CDR3 here is CASSLVGRGTGEQFF. The DNA of the CDR3 is TGTGCCAGCAGCTTAGTAGGGAGGGGTACAGGTGAGCAGTTCTTC. The chain couples TRBV7-9 to TRBJ2-1; the match to TRBD2 covers 7 bases. The CDR3 spans 15 residues. J lost 9 bases, V lost 1 base, and 9 bases had no gene match. From germline, CDR1 is SEHNR and CDR2 FQNEAQ (reference sequence). Drawing the rest from reference TRBV7-9 and TRBJ2-1, the complete variable domain is DTGVSQNPRHKITKRGQNVTFRCDPISEHNRLYWYRQTLGQGPEFLTYFQNEAQLEKSRLLSDRFSAERPKGSFSTLEIQRTEQGDSAMYLCASSLVGRGTGEQFFGPGTRLTVL.

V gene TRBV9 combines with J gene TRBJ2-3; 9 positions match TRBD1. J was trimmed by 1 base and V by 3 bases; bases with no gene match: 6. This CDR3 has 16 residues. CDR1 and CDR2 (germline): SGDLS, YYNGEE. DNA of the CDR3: TGTGCCAGCAGCGGACGACAGGGGGTAGGCACAGATACGCAGTATTTT. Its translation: CASSGRQGVGTDTQYF.

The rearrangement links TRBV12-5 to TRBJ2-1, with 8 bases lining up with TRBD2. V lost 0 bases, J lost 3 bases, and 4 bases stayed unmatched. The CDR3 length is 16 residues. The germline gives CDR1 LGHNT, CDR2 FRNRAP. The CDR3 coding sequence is TGTGCTAGTGGTTTGGTACCAAGCGGGGGCTACAATGAGCAGTTCTTC. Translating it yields CASGLVPSGGYNEQFF.

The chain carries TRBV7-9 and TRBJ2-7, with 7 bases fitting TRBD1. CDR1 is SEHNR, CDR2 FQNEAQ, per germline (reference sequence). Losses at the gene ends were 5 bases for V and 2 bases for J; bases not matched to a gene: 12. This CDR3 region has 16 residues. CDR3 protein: CASSQDSMTGTYEQYF. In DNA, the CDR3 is TGTGCCAGCAGCCAAGATTCGATGACAGGGACCTACGAGCAGTACTTC. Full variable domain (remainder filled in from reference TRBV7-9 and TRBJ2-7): DTGVSQNPRHKITKRGQNVTFRCDPISEHNRLYWYRQTLGQGPEFLTYFQNEAQLEKSRLLSDRFSAERPKGSFSTLEIQRTEQGDSAMYLCASSQDSMTGTYEQYFGPGTRLTVT.

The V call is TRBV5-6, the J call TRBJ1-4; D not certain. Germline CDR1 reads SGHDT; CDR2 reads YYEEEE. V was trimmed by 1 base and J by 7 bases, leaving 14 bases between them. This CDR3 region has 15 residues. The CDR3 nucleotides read TGTGCCAGCAGCTTGATTAGGGATCGTGGTGAAAAACTGTTTTTT. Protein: CASSLIRDRGEKLFF. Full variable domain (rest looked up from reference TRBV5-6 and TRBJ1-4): DAGVTQSPTHLIKTRGQQVTLRCSPKSGHDTVSWYQQALGQGPQFIFQYYEEEERQRGNFPDRFSGHQFPNYSSELNVNALLLGDSALYLCASSLIRDRGEKLFFGSGTQLSVL.

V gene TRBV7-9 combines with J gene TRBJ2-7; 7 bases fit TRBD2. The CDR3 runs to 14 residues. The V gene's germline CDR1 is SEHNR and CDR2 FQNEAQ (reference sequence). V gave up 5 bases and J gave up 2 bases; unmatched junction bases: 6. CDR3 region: CASSGLAEPYEQYF. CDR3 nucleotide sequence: TGTGCCAGCAGCGGTCTAGCGGAGCCCTACGAGCAGTACTTC.

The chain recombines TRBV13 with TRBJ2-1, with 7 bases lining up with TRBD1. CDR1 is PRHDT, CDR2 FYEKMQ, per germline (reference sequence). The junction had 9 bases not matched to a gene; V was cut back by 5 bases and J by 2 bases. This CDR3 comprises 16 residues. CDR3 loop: CASSTRSTGAYNEQFF. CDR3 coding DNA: TGTGCCAGCAGCACGCGAAGTACAGGGGCCTACAATGAGCAGTTCTTC.

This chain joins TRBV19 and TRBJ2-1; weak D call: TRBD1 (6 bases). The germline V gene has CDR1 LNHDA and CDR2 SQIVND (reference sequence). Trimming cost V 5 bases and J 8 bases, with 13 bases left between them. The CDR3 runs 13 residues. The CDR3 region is CASSSGEWYEQFF. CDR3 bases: TGTGCCAGTAGTTCAGGGGAATGGTATGAGCAGTTCTTC.

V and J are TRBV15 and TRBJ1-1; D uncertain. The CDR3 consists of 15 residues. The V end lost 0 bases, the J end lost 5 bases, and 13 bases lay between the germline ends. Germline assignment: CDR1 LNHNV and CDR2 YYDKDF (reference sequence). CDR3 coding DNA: TGTGCCACCAGCAGAGAATGGGATAAGGGTACTGAAGCTTTCTTT. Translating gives CATSREWDKGTEAFF.

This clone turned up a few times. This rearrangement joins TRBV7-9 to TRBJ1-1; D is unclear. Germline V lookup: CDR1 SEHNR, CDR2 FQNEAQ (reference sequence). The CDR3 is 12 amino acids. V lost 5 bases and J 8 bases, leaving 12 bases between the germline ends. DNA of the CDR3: TGTGCCAGCAGCCCGGACGCTATCGAAGCTTTCTTT. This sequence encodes CASSPDAIEAFF. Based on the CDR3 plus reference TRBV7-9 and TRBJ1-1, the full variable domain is DTGVSQNPRHKITKRGQNVTFRCDPISEHNRLYWYRQTLGQGPEFLTYFQNEAQLEKSRLLSDRFSAERPKGSFSTLEIQRTEQGDSAMYLCASSPDAIEAFFGQGTRLTVV.

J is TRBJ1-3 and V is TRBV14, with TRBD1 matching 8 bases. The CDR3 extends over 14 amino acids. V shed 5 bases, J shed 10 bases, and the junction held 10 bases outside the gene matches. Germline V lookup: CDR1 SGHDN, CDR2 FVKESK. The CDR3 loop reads CASSLDRVGRTIYF. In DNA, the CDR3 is TGTGCCAGCAGCTTGGACAGGGTTGGTCGGACCATATATTTT.